Shown below are 23 T cell receptor beta chains from a single sample sequenced in a study of chemoradiotherapy in HPV16-positive cancers. Data came from immunoSEQ multiplex PCR; TCRdb stores just in-frame clones and leaves some out. The sample shows 3,000 to 5,000 clones, more than 85% of them seen only once. The sequenced sample was tumor tissue, obtained from a patient who underwent chemoradiotherapy. These TCRs come from a human donor with HPV-associated anogenital cancer.

The chain recombines TRBV18 with TRBJ2-1; TRBD2 matches at 9 bases. This CDR3 contains 19 residues. V lost 3 bases, J lost 0 bases, and 12 bases stayed unmatched. CDR1 is KGHSH and CDR2 is LQKENI in the germline V gene. CDR3 protein: CASSPPGLAGVASYNEQFF. The CDR3 coding sequence is TGTGCCAGCTCACCCCCCGGTTTAGCGGGGGTAGCCTCCTACAATGAGCAGTTCTTC.

This clone has only one observation. This chain uses TRBV5-1 with TRBJ1-6; a weak D match, TRBD1 (6 bases). The germline V gene has CDR1 SGHRS and CDR2 YFSETQ. Trimming removed 3 bases from V and 9 bases from J, with 19 bases in between. The CDR3 spans 16 residues. The CDR3: CASSSRGGGLGSPLHF. CDR3 sequence (DNA): TGCGCCAGCAGCTCCAGAGGGGGGGGGCTCGGTTCACCCCTCCACTTT. The full variable domain, with the rest looked up from reference TRBV5-1 and TRBJ1-6, is KAGVTQTPRYLIKTRGQQVTLSCSPISGHRSVSWYQQTPGQGLQFLFEYFSETQRNKGNFPGRFSGRQFSNSRSEMNVSTLELGDSALYLCASSSRGGGLGSPLHFGNGTRLTVT.

V gene TRBV6-1 combines with J gene TRBJ2-3; D not resolved. Germline CDR1 MNHNS, CDR2 SASEGT. The CDR3 sequence is 14 residues long. The V and J ends lost 3 bases and 0 bases respectively, with 7 bases between them. Here the CDR3 DNA reads TGTGCCAGCAGTGACGGTGGTAGCACAGATACGCAGTATTTT. This translates into CASSDGGSTDTQYF.

A single count supports this clone. The chain joins TRBV27 to TRBJ2-7; no clear D gene. In germline, CDR1 is MNHEY, CDR2 SMNVEV (reference sequence). The CDR3 runs to 13 residues. V lost 7 bases and J 2 bases, leaving 12 bases between the germline ends. The CDR3 DNA reads as TGTGCCAGCACTCCTCGACCGCCCTACGAGCAGTACTTC. Its protein product is CASTPRPPYEQYF.

Concerning this clone: Other DNA sequences of this sample code for an identical CDR3. This CDR3 is CASSQGATNEKLFF. The CDR3 DNA sequence: TGTGCCAGCAGCCAGGGGGCGACTAATGAAAAACTGTTTTTT. The chain recombines TRBV7-9 with TRBJ1-4; 8 bases match TRBD1. The CDR3 totals 14 residues. Germline V lookup: CDR1 SEHNR, CDR2 FQNEAQ (reference sequence). The J segment lost 2 bases and the V segment lost 5 bases, leaving 1 base of the junction unmatched. Combining the CDR3 with reference TRBV7-9 and TRBJ1-4 gives the whole variable domain DTGVSQNPRHKITKRGQNVTFRCDPISEHNRLYWYRQTLGQGPEFLTYFQNEAQLEKSRLLSDRFSAERPKGSFSTLEIQRTEQGDSAMYLCASSQGATNEKLFFGSGTQLSVL.

In nucleotides, the CDR3 is TGTGCCAGTAGTGGCCCCGGGACAGGGATAGAGACCCAGTACTTC. Translation: CASSGPGTGIETQYF. The chain has TRBV19 and TRBJ2-5, with 9 bases lining up with TRBD1. Looked up from germline, CDR1 is LNHDA and CDR2 is SQIVND (reference sequence). Losses at the gene ends were 5 bases for V and 4 bases for J; bases not matched to a gene: 8. CDR3 length: 15 residues.

The V call is TRBV11-1, the J call TRBJ1-1, with unresolved D. Germline lookup yields CDR1 SGHAT and CDR2 FQDESV (reference sequence). The V gene lost 2 bases and the J gene lost 1 base, with 5 bases spanning the gap. This CDR3 is 13 amino acids long. CDR3 in DNA: TGTGCCAGCAGCTTACGCAGGAACACTGAAGCTTTCTTT. Translating gives CASSLRRNTEAFF. Filled out from reference TRBV11-1 and TRBJ1-1, the complete variable domain reads EAEVAQSPRYKITEKSQAVAFWCDPISGHATLYWYRQILGQGPELLVQFQDESVVDDSQLPKDRFSAERLKGVDSTLKIQPAELGDSAMYLCASSLRRNTEAFFGQGTRLTVV.

V usage is TRBV13 and J usage is TRBJ2-1; no reliable D call. Per germline, CDR1 PRHDT and CDR2 FYEKMQ (reference sequence). The CDR3 length is 16 residues. Trimming pared 0 bases from V and 0 bases from J, leaving 9 bases between. CDR3 coding DNA: TGTGCCAGCAGCTTAGGGACCCTAAGCTCCTACAATGAGCAGTTCTTC. Protein: CASSLGTLSSYNEQFF.

The chain joins TRBV11-2 to TRBJ1-2; TRBD1 is a possible D gene (6 bases). CDR1 is SGHAT, CDR2 FQNNGV, per germline. V was clipped by 5 bases and J by 1 base, with 11 bases between them. The CDR3 consists of 14 residues. The CDR3 nucleotides read TGTGCCAGCAGCCGAACAGGGATTAACTATGGCTACACCTTC. Translating it yields CASSRTGINYGYTF.

The genes are TRBV29-1 and TRBJ2-1; 7 bases match TRBD1. J lost 8 bases, V lost 6 bases, and 7 bases had no gene match. Germline CDR1 reads SQVTM; CDR2 reads ANQGSEA. The CDR3 is made up of 12 amino acids. CDR3 sequence: CSVVTGWHEQFF. The CDR3 region has the DNA TGCAGCGTCGTGACAGGGTGGCATGAGCAGTTCTTC.

This clone has a single count. This same CDR3 is encoded by further DNA sequences in the sample. The chain couples TRBV18 to TRBJ2-7; tentative D call: TRBD2 (5 bases). This CDR3 spans 14 amino acids. Trimming shortened V by 9 bases and J by 5 bases, and 20 bases separated the two germline ends. From germline, CDR1 is KGHSH and CDR2 LQKENI. CDR3: CASSETKTHHEQYF. The CDR3, as DNA: TGTGCCAGTTCAGAGACTAAAACTCACCACGAGCAGTACTTC.

The V and J genes are TRBV29-1 and TRBJ2-3; 8 bases line up with TRBD1. Germline lookup yields CDR1 SQVTM and CDR2 ANQGSEA. This CDR3 contains 12 residues. The V and J ends lost 5 bases and 3 bases, in that order; junction bases with no gene match: 1. For the CDR3, the DNA is TGCAGCGTTCGACAGGGGACAGATACGCAGTATTTT. The encoded protein is CSVRQGTDTQYF.

The chain combines TRBV7-3 with TRBJ2-5; 11 bases match TRBD2. CDR1 and CDR2 (germline): SGHTA, FQGTGA. J gave up 4 bases and V 5 bases, and 9 bases lay outside the gene matches. The CDR3 contains 16 residues. The CDR3 region is CASSLIAGGPLETQYF. DNA of the CDR3: TGTGCCAGCAGCCTAATAGCGGGGGGGCCTCTAGAGACCCAGTACTTC.

The rearrangement uses TRBV7-2 and TRBJ1-3; unclear D gene. The CDR3 is 14 amino acids. V lost 5 bases to trimming and J lost 0 bases, with 8 bases between them. The germline V gene has CDR1 SGHTA and CDR2 FQGNSA. This CDR3 reads CASSRLASGNTIYF. The CDR3 DNA follows: TGTGCCAGCAGCCGGCTGGCCTCTGGAAACACCATATATTTT.

The chain joins TRBV9 to TRBJ2-7; 7 bases fit TRBD1. In germline, CDR1 is SGDLS, CDR2 YYNGEE. The CDR3 runs to 15 residues. The V gene end was trimmed by 2 bases and the J gene end by 5 bases; junction bases not matched to a gene: 10. The CDR3 coding sequence is TGTGCCAGCAGCGTCGAAGGACAGGTCGAGGACGAGCAGTACTTC. Protein sequence: CASSVEGQVEDEQYF.

The count of this clone is one. The gene calls are TRBV6-5 and TRBJ2-1; D might be TRBD2 (6 bases). With 5 bases removed from V and 6 bases from J, the gap between germline ends came to 17 bases. Germline CDR1 and CDR2: MNHEY and SVGAGI. This CDR3 spans 15 amino acids. Written as DNA, the CDR3 is TGTGCCAGCAGTATACTAGCAAGAATCGGCAATGAGCAGTTCTTC. Translation: CASSILARIGNEQFF.

The chain joins TRBV15 to TRBJ1-1; D is ambiguous. This CDR3 spans 16 amino acids. With 0 bases removed from V and 0 bases from J, the gap between germline ends came to 11 bases. Germline V gene data show CDR1 as LNHNV and CDR2 as YYDKDF (reference sequence). CDR3: CATSRDGGGLNTEAFF. The CDR3 DNA reads TGTGCCACCAGCAGAGATGGAGGCGGTCTGAACACTGAAGCTTTCTTT.

This clone was recorded once. The rearrangement joins TRBV7-2 to TRBJ1-5; D gene unclear. The ends were cut back, 6 bases at V and 6 bases at J, with 15 bases in the middle. The germline gives CDR1 SGHTA, CDR2 FQGNSA. CDR3 length: 14 residues. The CDR3 DNA follows: TGTGCCAGCAGTGAAAAGGGAGGCGGTCAGCCCCAGCATTTT. It encodes CASSEKGGGQPQHF.

The chain combines TRBV5-1 with TRBJ1-5; 8 bases are shared with TRBD1. The junction had 8 bases not matched to a gene; V was cut back by 3 bases and J by 6 bases. The germline V gene has CDR1 SGHRS and CDR2 YFSETQ. This CDR3 has 15 amino acids. Here the CDR3 reads CASSSTPGGFQPQHF. CDR3 DNA sequence: TGCGCCAGCAGCTCCACTCCAGGGGGCTTTCAGCCCCAGCATTTT.

This rearrangement joins TRBV7-9 to TRBJ1-2; 10 nucleotides match TRBD1. Germline V gene data show CDR1 as SEHNR and CDR2 as FQNEAQ (reference sequence). The V gene end was trimmed by 4 bases and the J gene end by 7 bases; junction bases not matched to a gene: 12. CDR3 length: 16 amino acids. The CDR3 here is CASSSSGQGGGGGYTF. CDR3 sequence (DNA): TGTGCCAGCAGCTCAAGTGGACAGGGGGGCGGAGGTGGCTACACCTTC. Full variable domain (remainder filled in from reference TRBV7-9 and TRBJ1-2): DTGVSQNPRHKITKRGQNVTFRCDPISEHNRLYWYRQTLGQGPEFLTYFQNEAQLEKSRLLSDRFSAERPKGSFSTLEIQRTEQGDSAMYLCASSSSGQGGGGGYTFGSGTRLTVV.

The gene calls are TRBV30 and TRBJ1-2, with D possibly TRBD1 on 5 matching bases. Germline assignment: CDR1 GTSNPN and CDR2 SVGIG (reference sequence). The CDR3 is 14 residues long. V was pared by 2 bases and J by 3 bases, with 13 bases between. The CDR3 region is CAWSLAGRYYGYTF. CDR3 DNA sequence: TGTGCCTGGAGTTTGGCGGGACGGTACTATGGCTACACCTTC.

This chain links TRBV25-1 with TRBJ2-7, with 7 bases aligning to TRBD1. Trimming cost V 4 bases and J 7 bases; bases outside gene matches: 10. Germline lookup yields CDR1 MGHDK and CDR2 SYGVNS. The CDR3 has 14 amino acids. CDR3 nucleotides: TGTGCCAGCAGTGGGTACAGGGGCCCCGGGGAGCAGTACTTC. This sequence encodes CASSGYRGPGEQYF.

The J gene is TRBJ2-1, the V gene TRBV4-3; 8 bases line up with TRBD1. Trimming at V came to 2 bases and at J to 4 bases, leaving 10 bases not matched to a gene. In germline, CDR1 is LGHNA, CDR2 YSLEER. CDR3 length equals 17 residues. The chain's CDR3 is CASSQNPGTGQYNEQFF. In nucleotides, the CDR3 is TGCGCCAGCAGCCAAAACCCCGGGACAGGACAATACAATGAGCAGTTCTTC.